Below are 18 T cell receptor beta chains sequenced from a single sample in a study of shared clonotypes between healthy human individuals. Clones were sequenced by immunoSEQ multiplex PCR, and TCRdb holds only the in-frame ones, with some missing. The profile covers about 2.4 million clones, with around 94% appearing a single time and over 0.12% taken by the ten largest. The sequenced material came from naive CD4+ T cells sorted from blood. Stated subset: CD45RA+ positively selected. Source of these receptors: a man aged 18-30 years in good health.

As regards this clone: Other DNA sequences in the sample encode the same CDR3. This chain joins TRBV5-4 and TRBJ2-5; the D gene could be TRBD1 or TRBD2 (5 bases each). Trimming stripped 1 base from V and 5 bases from J, with 9 bases between. CDR1 and CDR2 from the germline V gene are SGHNT and YYREEE (reference sequence). This CDR3 spans 13 amino acids. The CDR3, as DNA: TGTGCCAGCAGCTTGTTGGGGGTGGAGACCCAGTACTTC. This sequence encodes CASSLLGVETQYF.

With regard to this clone: Other DNA variants within this sample encode the same CDR3. CDR3 sequence reads: CASSYSRDQPQHF. In DNA, the CDR3 is TGTGCCAGCAGTTACTCCAGGGATCAGCCCCAGCATTTT. This rearrangement joins TRBV6-5 to TRBJ1-5, with D perhaps matching TRBD1 (5 bases). V was trimmed by 0 bases and J by 5 bases, leaving 5 bases between them. CDR3 length: 13 amino acids. Looked up from germline, CDR1 is MNHEY and CDR2 is SVGAGI.

As for this clone: A read error may account for a junction end that differs from germline. J is TRBJ2-3 and V is TRBV7-2, with D tentatively TRBD1 (6 bases). Germline V gives CDR1 SGHTA, CDR2 FQGNSA. This CDR3 is 17 amino acids long. The chain's CDR3 is CASSLVSFGRGTDTQYF. The CDR3 region has the DNA TGTGCCAGCAGCTTAGTTTCTTTCGGCAGGGGCACTGATACGCAGTATTTT.

The chain employs TRBV2 and TRBJ2-7; 10 nucleotides line up with TRBD1. CDR1 is SNHLY, CDR2 FYNNEI, per germline. This CDR3 contains 17 residues. With 10 bases clipped from V and 0 bases from J, the junction kept 15 bases outside the gene matches. Written as DNA, the CDR3 is TGTGCCACCGGACAGGGGGTAGTAGCGCACAGCTCCTACGAGCAGTACTTC. As protein: CATGQGVVAHSSYEQYF. Full variable domain (remainder filled in from reference TRBV2 and TRBJ2-7): EPEVTQTPSHQVTQMGQEVILRCVPISNHLYFYWYRQILGQKVEFLVSFYNNEISEKSEIFDDQFSVERPDGSNFTLKIRSTKLEDSAMYFCATGQGVVAHSSYEQYFGPGTRLTVT.

CDR3 in DNA: TGTGCCAGCAGCGTAGATGGGGGGACTCTGGATAACAAAAACATTCAGTACTTC. Its translation is CASSVDGGTLDNKNIQYF. The J gene is TRBJ2-4, the V gene TRBV9; maybe TRBD2 (6 bases). V lost 0 bases, J lost 3 bases, and 19 bases lay in between. This CDR3 has 18 amino acids. CDR1 is SGDLS and CDR2 is YYNGEE in the germline V gene.

V usage is TRBV7-6 and J usage is TRBJ2-2; D remains ambiguous. With 2 bases removed from V and 1 base from J, the gap between germline ends came to 8 bases. The germline V gene encodes CDR1 SGHVS and CDR2 FNYEAQ. This CDR3 has 15 residues. Written as DNA, the CDR3 is TGTGCCAGCAGCTTAAGCGCAATGAACACCGGGGAGCTGTTTTTT. The encoded protein is CASSLSAMNTGELFF. The full variable domain, completed using reference TRBV7-6 and TRBJ2-2, is GAGVSQSPRYKVTKRGQDVALRCDPISGHVSLYWYRQALGQGPEFLTYFNYEAQQDKSGLPNDRFSAERPEGSISTLTIQRTEQRDSAMYRCASSLSAMNTGELFFGEGSRLTVL.

This sequence joins TRBV5-4 and TRBJ2-1; 11 nucleotides match TRBD2. CDR3 size: 15 residues. Trimming removed 0 bases from V and 8 bases from J; junction bases left unmatched: 4. Germline V gene lookup returns CDR1 SGHNT and CDR2 YYREEE (reference sequence). In DNA form, the CDR3 reads TGTGCCAGCAGCTTGGTCGCTAGCGGGGGGTATGAGCAGTTCTTC. Protein: CASSLVASGGYEQFF.

The chain joins TRBV5-8 to TRBJ1-6; 7 bases line up with TRBD1. Germline trimming cut 1 base from V and 7 bases from J; bases unmatched to any gene: 5. The germline V gene encodes CDR1 SGHTS and CDR2 YDEGEE. CDR3 size: 15 residues. The CDR3 here is CASSLRQGRNSPLHF. The CDR3, as DNA: TGTGCCAGCAGCTTGAGACAGGGCCGGAATTCACCCCTCCACTTT.

This clone has a single count. The chain employs TRBV9 and TRBJ2-4, with D perhaps matching TRBD2 (6 bases). From germline, CDR1 is SGDLS and CDR2 YYNGEE. This CDR3 is built from 15 residues. The germline V and J ends were trimmed by 0 bases and 7 bases, with 14 bases remaining between them. In DNA, the CDR3 is TGTGCCAGCAGCGTAGGGGGGGATCCGGCGAACATTCAGTACTTC. This translates into CASSVGGDPANIQYF.

The rearrangement uses TRBV7-2 and TRBJ2-7; TRBD2 matches 7 bases. Germline V gene sequence: CDR1 SGHTA, CDR2 FQGNSA. The CDR3 runs 14 residues. The trim removed 4 bases at V and 2 bases at J, leaving 5 bases unmatched. The CDR3 protein is CASSSVGGPYEQYF. The CDR3 DNA reads as TGTGCCAGCAGCTCTGTGGGAGGGCCCTACGAGCAGTACTTC.

This chain connects TRBV10-3 to TRBJ1-2; a weak D match, TRBD1 (5 bases). Germline V gene lookup returns CDR1 ENHRY and CDR2 SYGVKD. The germline V and J ends were trimmed by 5 bases and 1 base, with 8 bases remaining between them. The CDR3 is 13 amino acids. In DNA, the CDR3 is TGTGCCATCAGTATGACAGATAACTATGGCTACACCTTC. Translation: CAISMTDNYGYTF.

This rearrangement joins TRBV4-3 to TRBJ1-2; D unresolved. The CDR3 is made up of 14 amino acids. The ends were cut back, 0 bases at V and 0 bases at J, with 5 bases in the middle. Germline V lookup: CDR1 LGHNA, CDR2 YSLEER. CDR3 residues: CASSQEHANYGYTF. The CDR3 DNA reads TGCGCCAGCAGCCAAGAGCATGCTAACTATGGCTACACCTTC.

The V and J genes are TRBV11-2 and TRBJ1-2, with 8 positions matching TRBD1. In germline, CDR1 is SGHAT, CDR2 FQNNGV. The trim removed 2 bases at V and 12 bases at J, leaving 5 bases unmatched. The CDR3 totals 12 residues. CDR3 loop: CASSLQGARHTF. CDR3 nucleotides: TGTGCCAGCAGCTTACAGGGGGCGCGGCACACCTTC. Full variable domain (remainder filled in from reference TRBV11-2 and TRBJ1-2): EAGVAQSPRYKIIEKRQSVAFWCNPISGHATLYWYQQILGQGPKLLIQFQNNGVVDDSQLPKDRFSAERLKGVDSTLKIQPAKLEDSAVYLCASSLQGARHTFGSGTRLTVV.

The chain couples TRBV6-1 to TRBJ2-2; no reliable D call. Germline loops: CDR1 MNHNS, CDR2 SASEGT. V dropped 4 bases and J dropped 1 base, with 7 bases sitting between them. CDR3 length: 14 residues. The chain's CDR3 is CASSVPGNTGELFF. CDR3 bases: TGTGCCAGCAGTGTCCCAGGGAACACCGGGGAGCTGTTTTTT.

This sequence joins TRBV5-1 and TRBJ1-6, with 8 bases aligning to TRBD1. Germline-derived CDR1 and CDR2 are SGHRS and YFSETQ. With 4 bases clipped from V and 10 bases from J, the junction kept 7 bases outside the gene matches. The CDR3 is 14 amino acids. For the CDR3, the DNA is TGCGCCAGCAGCCATGGGACAGGAGAATCACCCCTCCACTTT. Residues: CASSHGTGESPLHF.

V gene TRBV9 combines with J gene TRBJ2-3; D is unclear. Germline V gene data show CDR1 as SGDLS and CDR2 as YYNGEE. The CDR3 extends over 14 amino acids. Trimming took 3 bases from V and 0 from J, leaving 8 bases between them. DNA for the CDR3: TGTGCCAGCAGCGGTGGTATTAGCACAGATACGCAGTATTTT. Its protein product is CASSGGISTDTQYF.

The rearrangement links TRBV18 to TRBJ2-1, with TRBD1 identical over 8 bases. CDR1 is KGHSH, CDR2 LQKENI, per germline. The CDR3 covers 16 residues. V was clipped by 3 bases and J by 4 bases; unmatched bases: 8. The CDR3 here is CASSPLRQGQYNEQFF. DNA for the CDR3: TGTGCCAGCTCACCTTTAAGACAGGGGCAGTACAATGAGCAGTTCTTC.

Worth noting for this clone: The identical CDR3 is also encoded by other nucleotide sequences in the sample. The gene calls are TRBV18 and TRBJ2-2; 11 bases match TRBD2. CDR3 size: 15 residues. V lost 3 bases, J lost 4 bases, and 1 base stayed unmatched. CDR1 KGHSH and CDR2 LQKENI come from the germline V gene. CDR3 DNA: TGTGCCAGCTCACCCGGGACTAGCGGCACCGGGGAGCTGTTTTTT. Amino acid sequence: CASSPGTSGTGELFF.